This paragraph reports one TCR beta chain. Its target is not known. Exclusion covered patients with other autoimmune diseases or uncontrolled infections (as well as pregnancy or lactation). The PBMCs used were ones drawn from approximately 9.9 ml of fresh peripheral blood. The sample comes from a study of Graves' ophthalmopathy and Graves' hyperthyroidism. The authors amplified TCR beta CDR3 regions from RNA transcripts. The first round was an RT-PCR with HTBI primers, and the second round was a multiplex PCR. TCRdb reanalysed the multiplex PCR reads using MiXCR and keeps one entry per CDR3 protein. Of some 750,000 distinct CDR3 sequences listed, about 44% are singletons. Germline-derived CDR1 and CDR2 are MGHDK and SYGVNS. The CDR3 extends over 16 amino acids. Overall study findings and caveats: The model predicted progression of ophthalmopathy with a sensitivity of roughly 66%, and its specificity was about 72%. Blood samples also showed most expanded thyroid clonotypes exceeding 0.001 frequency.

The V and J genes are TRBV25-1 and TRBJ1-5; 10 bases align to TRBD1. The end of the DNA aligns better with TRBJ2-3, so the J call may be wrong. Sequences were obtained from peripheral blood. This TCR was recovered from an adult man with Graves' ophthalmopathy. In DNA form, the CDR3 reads TGTGCCAGCAGCTTAGCGTTGGGACAGGGGACAGATACGCAGTATTTT. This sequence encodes CASSLALGQGTDTQYF.